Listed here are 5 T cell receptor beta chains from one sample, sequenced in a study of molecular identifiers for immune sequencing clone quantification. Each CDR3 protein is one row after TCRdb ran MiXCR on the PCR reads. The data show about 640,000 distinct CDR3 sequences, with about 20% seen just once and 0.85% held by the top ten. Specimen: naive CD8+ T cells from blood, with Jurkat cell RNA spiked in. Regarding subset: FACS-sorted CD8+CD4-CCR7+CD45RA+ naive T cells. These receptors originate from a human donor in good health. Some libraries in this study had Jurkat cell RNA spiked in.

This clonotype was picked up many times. CDR3 sequence (DNA): TGTGCCACCAGCGGGGGGCCTTGGCAGTTCTTC. Encoded protein: CATSGGPWQFF. V is TRBV15 and J is TRBJ2-1; D tentatively reads TRBD1 or TRBD2 (6 bases each). The V end lost 5 bases, the J end lost 12 bases, and 11 bases lay between the germline ends. The CDR3 runs 11 residues. Germline-derived CDR1 and CDR2 are LNHNV and YYDKDF (reference sequence).

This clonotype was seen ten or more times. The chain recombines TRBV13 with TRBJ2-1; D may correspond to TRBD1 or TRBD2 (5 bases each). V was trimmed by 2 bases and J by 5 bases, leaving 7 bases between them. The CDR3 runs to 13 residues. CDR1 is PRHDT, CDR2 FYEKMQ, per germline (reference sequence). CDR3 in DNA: TGTGCCAGCAGCTTACGAGGGGACAATGAGCAGTTCTTC. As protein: CASSLRGDNEQFF.

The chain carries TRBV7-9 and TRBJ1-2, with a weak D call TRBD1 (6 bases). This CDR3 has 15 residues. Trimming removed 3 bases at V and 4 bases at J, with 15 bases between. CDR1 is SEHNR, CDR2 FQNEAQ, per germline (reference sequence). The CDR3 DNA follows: TGTGCCAGCAGCTTTCAAACAGGGTCCCCCTATGGCTACACCTTC. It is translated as CASSFQTGSPYGYTF.

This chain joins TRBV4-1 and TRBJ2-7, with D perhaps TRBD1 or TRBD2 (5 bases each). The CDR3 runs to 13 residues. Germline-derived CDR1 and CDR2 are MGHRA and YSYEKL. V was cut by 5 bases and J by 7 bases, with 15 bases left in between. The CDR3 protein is CASSSGTVGEQYF. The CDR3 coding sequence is TGCGCCAGCAGCTCCGGGACGGTGGGGGAGCAGTACTTC.

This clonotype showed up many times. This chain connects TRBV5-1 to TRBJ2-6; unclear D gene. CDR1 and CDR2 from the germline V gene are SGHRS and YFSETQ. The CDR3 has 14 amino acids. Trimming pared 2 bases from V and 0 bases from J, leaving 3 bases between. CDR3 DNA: TGCGCCAGCAGCTTAGCCTCTGGGGCCAACGTCCTGACTTTC. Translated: CASSLASGANVLTF.